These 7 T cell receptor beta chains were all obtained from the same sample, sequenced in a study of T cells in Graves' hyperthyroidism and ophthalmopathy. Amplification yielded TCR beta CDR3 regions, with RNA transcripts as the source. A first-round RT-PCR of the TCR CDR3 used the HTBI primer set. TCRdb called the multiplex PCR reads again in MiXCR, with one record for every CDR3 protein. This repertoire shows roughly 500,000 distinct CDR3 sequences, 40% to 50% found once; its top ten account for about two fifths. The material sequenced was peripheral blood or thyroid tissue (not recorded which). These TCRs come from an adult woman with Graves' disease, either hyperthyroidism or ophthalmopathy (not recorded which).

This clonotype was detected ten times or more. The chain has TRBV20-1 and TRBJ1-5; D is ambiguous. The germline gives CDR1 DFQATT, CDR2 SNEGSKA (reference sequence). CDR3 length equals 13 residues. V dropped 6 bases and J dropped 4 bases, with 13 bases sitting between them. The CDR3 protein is CSANDGRNQPQHF. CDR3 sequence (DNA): TGCAGTGCAAACGACGGAAGAAATCAGCCCCAGCATTTT.

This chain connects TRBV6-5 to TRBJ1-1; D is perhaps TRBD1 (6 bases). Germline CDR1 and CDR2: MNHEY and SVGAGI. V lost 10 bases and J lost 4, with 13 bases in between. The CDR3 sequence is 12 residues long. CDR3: CATSTGSTEAFF. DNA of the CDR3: TGTGCCACCTCGACAGGTTCCACTGAAGCTTTCTTT.

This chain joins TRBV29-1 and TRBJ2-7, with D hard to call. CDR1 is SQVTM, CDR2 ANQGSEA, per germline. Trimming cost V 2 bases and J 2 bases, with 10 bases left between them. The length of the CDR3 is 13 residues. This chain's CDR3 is CSVESQRPYEQYF. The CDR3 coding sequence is TGCAGCGTTGAAAGCCAGAGACCCTACGAGCAGTACTTC.

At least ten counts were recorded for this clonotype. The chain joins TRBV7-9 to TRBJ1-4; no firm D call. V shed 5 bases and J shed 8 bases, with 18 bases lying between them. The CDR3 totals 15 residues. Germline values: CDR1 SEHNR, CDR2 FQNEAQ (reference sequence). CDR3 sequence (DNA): TGTGCCAGCAGCCACCCAGGTTCGGTTGGGGAAAAACTGTTTTTT. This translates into CASSHPGSVGEKLFF.

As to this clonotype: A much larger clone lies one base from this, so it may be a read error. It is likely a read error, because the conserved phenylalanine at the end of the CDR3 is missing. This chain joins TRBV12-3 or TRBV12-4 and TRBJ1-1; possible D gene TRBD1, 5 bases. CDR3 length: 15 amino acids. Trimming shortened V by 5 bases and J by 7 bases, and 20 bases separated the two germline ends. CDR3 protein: CASSIGGGGAGEAFS. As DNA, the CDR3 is TGTGCCAGCAGTATAGGCGGCGGTGGGGCTGGTGAAGCTTTCTCT.

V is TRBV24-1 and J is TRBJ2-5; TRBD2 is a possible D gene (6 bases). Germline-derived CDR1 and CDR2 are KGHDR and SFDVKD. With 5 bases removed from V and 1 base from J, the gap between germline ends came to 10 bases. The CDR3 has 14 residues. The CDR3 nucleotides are TGTGCCACCAGTGTTGGTAGCGGCCAAGAGACCCAGTACTTC. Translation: CATSVGSGQETQYF.

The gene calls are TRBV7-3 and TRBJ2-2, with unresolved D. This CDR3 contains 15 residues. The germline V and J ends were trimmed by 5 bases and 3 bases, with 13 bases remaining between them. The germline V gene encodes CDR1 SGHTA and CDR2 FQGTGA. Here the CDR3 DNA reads TGTGCCAGCAGCCCCGGGCCCGGTGACACCGGGGAGCTGTTTTTT. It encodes CASSPGPGDTGELFF.